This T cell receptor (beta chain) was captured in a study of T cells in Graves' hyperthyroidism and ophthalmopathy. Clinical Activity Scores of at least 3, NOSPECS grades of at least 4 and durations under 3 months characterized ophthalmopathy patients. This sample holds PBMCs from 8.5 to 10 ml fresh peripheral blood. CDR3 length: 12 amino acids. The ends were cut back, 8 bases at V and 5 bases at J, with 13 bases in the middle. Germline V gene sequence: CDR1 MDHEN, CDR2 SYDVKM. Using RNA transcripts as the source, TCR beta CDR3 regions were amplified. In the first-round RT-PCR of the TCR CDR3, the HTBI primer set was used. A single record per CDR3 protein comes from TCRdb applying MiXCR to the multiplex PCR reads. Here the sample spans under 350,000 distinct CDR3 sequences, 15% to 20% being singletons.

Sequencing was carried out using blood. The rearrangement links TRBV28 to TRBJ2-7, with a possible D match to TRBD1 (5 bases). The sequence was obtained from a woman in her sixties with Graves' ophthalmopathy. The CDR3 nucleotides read TGTGCCAGCGGAGTTAGGGGCAACGAGCAGTACTTC. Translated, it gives CASGVRGNEQYF.